These 16 T cell receptor beta chains share one sample of origin, sequenced in a study of T cell responses to AZD1222 COVID-19 vaccine listed by TCRdb under 2021. Libraries were built with the immunoSEQ multiplex PCR assay. The table was pulled from immuneACCESS by TCRdb, which kept in-frame rearrangements only. Such tables lose some clones; where checked, under half of the loss comes from unresolved V genes, and the rest has no known cause. Here the sample has 80,000 to 90,000 clones; 89% occur a single time. The ten largest clones add up to 2.2% of the sample. Taken with the paper, the label for time point translates to: baseline before first vaccination. The starting material was peripheral blood, obtained on day 0 of AZD1222 vaccination. Receptors originate from an adult in good health.

V usage is TRBV6-5 and J usage is TRBJ1-6, with 7 bases identical to TRBD1. CDR3 length: 15 residues. V lost 0 bases to trimming and J lost 8 bases; unmatched junction nucleotides: 4. CDR1 is MNHEY, CDR2 SVGAGI, per germline. In DNA form, the CDR3 reads TGTGCCAGCAGTTACTCGAGACAGGGAGATTCACCCCTCCACTTT. Translation gives CASSYSRQGDSPLHF.

V is TRBV2 and J is TRBJ1-6; 9 positions match TRBD1. Germline assignment: CDR1 SNHLY and CDR2 FYNNEI. Losses at the gene ends were 0 bases for V and 12 bases for J; bases not matched to a gene: 6. CDR3 length: 15 residues. CDR3 bases: TGTGCCAGCAGTGAAGCAACAGGGGGCGAGCGACCCCTCCACTTT. Protein product: CASSEATGGERPLHF.

The chain uses TRBV18 and TRBJ2-7; D may be TRBD2 (6 bases). V was trimmed by 4 bases and J by 2 bases, leaving 12 bases between them. The germline CDR1 and CDR2 sequences are KGHSH and LQKENI. This CDR3 region has 14 residues. The CDR3 bases are TGTGCCAGCTCACTCCAGGGACTGCCCTACGAGCAGTACTTC. Protein sequence: CASSLQGLPYEQYF.

The chain couples TRBV5-8 to TRBJ2-7, with D possibly matching TRBD2 (5 bases). In germline, CDR1 is SGHTS, CDR2 YDEGEE. V shed 0 bases and J shed 1 base, with 11 bases lying between them. The CDR3 extends over 15 amino acids. CDR3 sequence reads: CASSLGRGSSYEQYF. The CDR3 nucleotides are TGTGCCAGCAGCTTGGGCCGGGGTAGTTCCTACGAGCAGTACTTC.

The chain carries TRBV6-4 and TRBJ2-1; 10 nucleotides line up with TRBD2. CDR3 length equals 15 residues. The V and J ends lost 4 bases and 6 bases, in that order; junction bases with no gene match: 6. Per the germline V gene, CDR1 is MRHNA and CDR2 is SNTAGT. CDR3 nucleotide sequence: TGTGCCAGCAGTGCAGGGGCTAGCGGGAGCAATGAGCAGTTCTTC. Amino acids: CASSAGASGSNEQFF.

A few counts support this clone. V and J are TRBV7-2 and TRBJ2-1; D could derive from TRBD1 or TRBD2 (5 bases each). Germline-derived CDR1 and CDR2 are SGHTA and FQGNSA. The CDR3 is made up of 13 amino acids. The V end was cut by 4 bases, the J end by 6 bases, with 10 bases between. CDR3 nucleotide sequence: TGTGCCAGCAGCTCAGAGAGGGGCAATGAGCAGTTCTTC. It encodes CASSSERGNEQFF.

In its sample, this clone was seen once. The CDR3 protein is CASIASSGGSSTGELFF. CDR3 bases: TGTGCCAGCATCGCCTCAAGCGGGGGGTCGAGCACCGGGGAGCTGTTTTTT. The rearrangement links TRBV3-1 (or the pseudogene TRBV3-2) to TRBJ2-2, with TRBD2 identical over 9 bases. V was pared by 7 bases and J by 4 bases, with 13 bases of the junction left unmatched. There are 17 residues in the CDR3. Germline CDR1 and CDR2: LGHDT and YNNKEL (reference sequence).

The CDR3 is CASSQMAGGSSGELFF. CDR3 nucleotides: TGTGCCAGCAGCCAAATGGCGGGGGGGTCTTCTGGGGAGCTGTTTTTT. The gene calls are TRBV4-2 and TRBJ2-2; 9 bases are a match to TRBD2. In germline, CDR1 is LGHNA, CDR2 YNFKEQ. The CDR3 contains 16 residues. After removal of 2 bases from V and 8 bases from J, the junction contained 9 bases not matched to a gene.

The CDR3 sequence is CASSQEAGIGELFF. Here the CDR3 DNA reads TGCGCCAGCAGCCAAGAAGCAGGGATCGGGGAGCTGTTTTTT. The chain uses TRBV4-1 and TRBJ2-2; weak D call: TRBD1 (5 bases). Trimming pared 0 bases from V and 7 bases from J, leaving 9 bases between. Per germline, CDR1 MGHRA and CDR2 YSYEKL. The CDR3 has 14 amino acids.

This chain joins TRBV19 and TRBJ1-5, with D possibly matching TRBD1 (5 bases). In germline, CDR1 is LNHDA, CDR2 SQIVND (reference sequence). There are 16 residues in the CDR3. V lost 3 bases and J lost 7, with 19 bases in between. CDR3 amino acids: CASSIWSPGGNQPQHF. The CDR3 DNA is TGTGCCAGTAGTATCTGGTCGCCGGGGGGTAACCAGCCCCAGCATTTT.

This clone was counted between two and nine times. The chain is built from TRBV7-6 and TRBJ2-2; 12 bases are a match to TRBD2. Germline V gives CDR1 SGHVS, CDR2 FNYEAQ. The CDR3 is 19 amino acids. The trim removed 5 bases at V and 1 base at J, leaving 11 bases unmatched. The CDR3 DNA follows: TGTGCCAGCAGCCAGGGCCCTAGCGGGAGGGCCGGGAACACCGGGGAGCTGTTTTTT. Translating it yields CASSQGPSGRAGNTGELFF.

The J gene is TRBJ1-2, the V gene TRBV28; D unclear. With 6 bases removed from V and 4 bases from J, the gap between germline ends came to 9 bases. The CDR3 is 12 amino acids. Per germline, CDR1 MDHEN and CDR2 SYDVKM. CDR3 DNA sequence: TGTGCCAGCAGAGGGATCGGCTATGGCTACACCTTC. Translated: CASRGIGYGYTF.

This rearrangement joins TRBV3-1 (or the pseudogene TRBV3-2) to TRBJ2-3, with TRBD2 identical over 13 bases. Germline values: CDR1 LGHDT, CDR2 YNNKEL (reference sequence). The CDR3 loop spans 16 amino acids. Trimming at V came to 5 bases and at J to 4 bases, leaving 6 bases not matched to a gene. CDR3 bases: TGTGCCAGCAGCTCCCGACTAGCGGGAGGTCCAGATACGCAGTATTTT. It is translated as CASSSRLAGGPDTQYF.

The rearrangement joins TRBV25-1 to TRBJ1-1; 10 bases are shared with TRBD1. Germline V gene data show CDR1 as MGHDK and CDR2 as SYGVNS. The CDR3 covers 15 residues. Trimming took 7 bases from V and 5 from J; bases not matched to a gene: 10. The CDR3 nucleotides read TGTGCCAGCACCTCCCTTGGACAGGGGGGGACTGAAGCTTTCTTT. It yields the protein CASTSLGQGGTEAFF.

The chain joins TRBV5-1 to TRBJ2-1, with unresolved D. CDR1 and CDR2 (germline): SGHRS, YFSETQ. Trimming pared 3 bases from V and 6 bases from J, leaving 4 bases between. CDR3 length: 11 amino acids. In DNA, the CDR3 is TGCGCCAGCAGCTGGTCCAATGAGCAGTTCTTC. This encodes CASSWSNEQFF.

This rearrangement joins TRBV15 to TRBJ1-2; the match to TRBD1 covers 9 bases. Germline values: CDR1 LNHNV, CDR2 YYDKDF (reference sequence). Trimming cost V 1 base and J 1 base; bases outside gene matches: 7. The CDR3 runs 17 residues. Here the CDR3 reads CATSRGGRTGDNYGYTF. The DNA for the CDR3 is TGTGCCACCAGCAGAGGGGGAAGGACAGGGGATAACTATGGCTACACCTTC.